These 14 T cell receptor beta chains were all obtained from the same sample, sequenced in a study of human T cells and chemical hapten exposure. One entry per CDR3 protein results from TCRdb running MiXCR on the RACE reads. The sample yields over 100,000 distinct CDR3 sequences, about 10% seen once. Indicated time point: patch test 3, about 24 weeks after DPC sensitization. Specified treatment: therapeutic diphenylcyclopropenone sensitization with weekly scalp DPC. Source: whole blood, taken in connection with sensitization to the hapten diphenylcyclopropenone (DPC). The receptors stem from a woman aged 45-60 years with alopecia areata. Some clones in this sample may be carry-over from other donors' samples.

This clonotype was found a few times. This chain uses TRBV3-1 with TRBJ2-3, with D unclear. CDR3 length: 11 residues. Per germline, CDR1 LGHDT and CDR2 YNNKEL (reference sequence). The V and J ends lost 4 bases and 9 bases respectively, with 8 bases between them. DNA of the CDR3: TGTGCCAGCAGCCTCAGAGGAACGCAGTATTTT. It codes for CASSLRGTQYF.

This clonotype was observed a handful of times. The chain recombines TRBV14 with TRBJ2-3; tentatively, D is TRBD1 or TRBD2 (5 bases each). CDR1 is SGHDN, CDR2 FVKESK, per germline. CDR3 length equals 15 residues. V was cut by 4 bases and J by 4 bases, with 15 bases left in between. The CDR3 coding sequence is TGTGCCAGCAGCCCCCGGGCTAGCAGGGCAGATACGCAGTATTTT. It translates to CASSPRASRADTQYF. The variable domain in full, completed from reference TRBV14 and TRBJ2-3, reads EAGVTQFPSHSVIEKGQTVTLRCDPISGHDNLYWYRRVMGKEIKFLLHFVKESKQDESGMPNNRFLAERTGGTYSTLKVQPAELEDSGVYFCASSPRASRADTQYFGPGTRLTVL.

The rearrangement uses TRBV12-3 or TRBV12-4 and TRBJ1-3; possibly TRBD1 for D (5 bases). This CDR3 contains 15 residues. With 4 bases removed from V and 0 bases from J, the gap between germline ends came to 10 bases. The CDR3 spells CASSSDRTSGNTIYF. CDR3 coding DNA: TGTGCCAGCAGTTCAGACAGAACCTCTGGAAACACCATATATTTT.

The chain is built from TRBV20-1 and TRBJ1-5, with D hard to call. The CDR3 has 14 residues. CDR1 DFQATT and CDR2 SNEGSKA come from the germline V gene (reference sequence). V dropped 6 bases and J dropped 5 bases, with 17 bases sitting between them. CDR3 in DNA: TGCAGTGCGCCCCTTGCGGGGTCGGATCAGCCCCAGCATTTT. Its protein is CSAPLAGSDQPQHF.

The sample holds a few counts of this clonotype. The V and J genes are TRBV2 and TRBJ1-1, with 10 bases aligning to TRBD1. Germline CDR1 reads SNHLY; CDR2 reads FYNNEI. The length of the CDR3 is 15 residues. Germline trimming cut 8 bases from V and 2 bases from J; bases unmatched to any gene: 8. CDR3 nucleotide sequence: TGTGCCAGCCGGGTGACAGGGGGCATCAACACTGAAGCTTTCTTT. It yields the protein CASRVTGGINTEAFF. Complete variable domain (other parts from reference TRBV2 and TRBJ1-1): EPEVTQTPSHQVTQMGQEVILRCVPISNHLYFYWYRQILGQKVEFLVSFYNNEISEKSEIFDDQFSVERPDGSNFTLKIRSTKLEDSAMYFCASRVTGGINTEAFFGQGTRLTVV.

This clonotype has more than one count but fewer than ten. V gene TRBV2 combines with J gene TRBJ2-3, with 10 bases lining up with TRBD2. The germline CDR1 and CDR2 sequences are SNHLY and FYNNEI. V dropped 4 bases and J dropped 0; count of bases not matched to a gene: 7. The CDR3 loop spans 17 amino acids. CDR3 protein: CASSGPVAGGSTDTQYF. CDR3 coding DNA: TGTGCCAGCAGTGGTCCCGTAGCGGGGGGAAGCACAGATACGCAGTATTTT.

This clonotype has a handful of counts. This chain joins TRBV7-2 and TRBJ2-3; 9 nucleotides align to TRBD2. The CDR3 has 15 residues. V was pared by 5 bases and J by 6 bases, with 9 bases of the junction left unmatched. The germline CDR1 and CDR2 sequences are SGHTA and FQGNSA. CDR3 sequence reads: CASSPGLALADTQYF. CDR3 sequence (DNA): TGTGCCAGCAGCCCGGGACTAGCCCTTGCCGATACGCAGTATTTT.

This clonotype was observed at least ten times. The CDR3 sequence is CSARIPGQGASYEQYF. CDR3 DNA sequence: TGCAGTGCTAGAATCCCAGGACAGGGGGCTAGCTACGAGCAGTACTTC. The V call is TRBV20-1, the J call TRBJ2-7, with 11 bases lining up with TRBD1. Per the germline V gene, CDR1 is DFQATT and CDR2 is SNEGSKA (reference sequence). The CDR3 is made up of 16 amino acids. The J segment lost 3 bases and the V segment lost 2 bases, leaving 9 bases of the junction unmatched.

This clonotype was observed a few times. The chain employs TRBV6-2 or TRBV6-3 and TRBJ2-1, with D perhaps TRBD2 (7 bases). Germline V lookup: CDR1 MNHEY, CDR2 SVGEGT. V lost 1 base to trimming and J lost 10 bases, with 8 bases between them. The CDR3 runs 12 residues. The CDR3 DNA sequence: TGTGCCAGCAGTTACTGGGGGGGCGAGCAGTTCTTC. Its protein product is CASSYWGGEQFF.

This chain uses TRBV12-3 or TRBV12-4 with TRBJ1-5; D remains ambiguous. Between the trimmed V and J ends, which lost 1 base and 2 bases, there was a span of 12 bases. This CDR3 comprises 16 residues. CDR3 protein: CASSLVEGWGNQPQHF. Here the CDR3 DNA reads TGTGCCAGCAGTTTAGTTGAGGGATGGGGCAATCAGCCCCAGCATTTT.

This clonotype was found a few times. The rearrangement uses TRBV2 and TRBJ1-6, with D tentatively TRBD1 (6 bases). V shed 7 bases and J shed 2 bases, with 12 bases lying between them. There are 15 residues in the CDR3. Germline V CDR1 and CDR2: SNHLY, FYNNEI. The CDR3 DNA follows: TGTGCCAGCACCTACAGGGTGACCTATAATTCACCCCTCCACTTT. This translates into CASTYRVTYNSPLHF.

The chain carries TRBV20-1 and TRBJ2-1; either TRBD1 or TRBD2 may fit D (5 bases each). CDR3 size: 12 residues. V was shortened by 5 bases and J by 4 bases, with 9 bases between the two germline ends. The germline gives CDR1 DFQATT, CDR2 SNEGSKA (reference sequence). CDR3 nucleotide sequence: TGCAGTGCTCCGGGGCCTTACAATGAGCAGTTCTTC. This translates into CSAPGPYNEQFF.

The chain carries TRBV20-1 and TRBJ2-3, with unresolved D. The germline gives CDR1 DFQATT, CDR2 SNEGSKA (reference sequence). The CDR3 extends over 16 amino acids. V was clipped by 3 bases and J by 4 bases, with 20 bases between them. The CDR3 DNA reads as TGCAGTGCTAGTCTTGGCGGAACCTCACGAGCAGATACGCAGTATTTT. Translation gives CSASLGGTSRADTQYF.

V and J are TRBV5-1 and TRBJ1-2; 11 positions match TRBD1. The length of the CDR3 is 15 residues. After removal of 9 bases from V and 4 bases from J, the junction contained 11 bases not matched to a gene. The V gene's germline CDR1 is SGHRS and CDR2 YFSETQ. The CDR3 DNA sequence: TGCGCCACCGGAGAGGGGACAGGGGGAAGCTATGGCTACACCTTC. Amino acid sequence: CATGEGTGGSYGYTF. Complete variable domain (other parts from reference TRBV5-1 and TRBJ1-2): KAGVTQTPRYLIKTRGQQVTLSCSPISGHRSVSWYQQTPGQGLQFLFEYFSETQRNKGNFPGRFSGRQFSNSRSEMNVSTLELGDSALYLCATGEGTGGSYGYTFGSGTRLTVV.